The 8 T cell receptor beta chains presented below share a single source sample, sequenced in a study of blood T cell repertoires in COVID-19. The table came from immunoSEQ multiplex PCR; TCRdb's copy has only in-frame clones and leaves some out. The repertoire has under 200,000 clones, around 82% of them found once; the top ten carry roughly 9.8%. Sequencing input: peripheral blood. These TCRs come from a woman older than 75 with acute or convalescent COVID-19.

This clone was seen a few times. The CDR3 coding sequence is TGTGCCAGTAGTATTGGGGGGTCCTCCTACGAGCAGTACTTC. Protein sequence: CASSIGGSSYEQYF. V and J are TRBV19 and TRBJ2-7; perhaps TRBD2 as D (6 bases). V dropped 3 bases and J dropped 0 bases, with 9 bases sitting between them. There are 14 residues in the CDR3. The germline V gene encodes CDR1 LNHDA and CDR2 SQIVND (reference sequence).

The chain uses TRBV7-9 and TRBJ2-3, with a weak D call TRBD2 (6 bases). From germline, CDR1 is SEHNR and CDR2 FQNEAQ (reference sequence). CDR3 length equals 11 residues. Trimming stripped 3 bases from V and 8 bases from J, with 6 bases between. The CDR3 loop reads CASSLEGTQYF. The CDR3 region has the DNA TGTGCCAGCAGCTTGGAGGGTACGCAGTATTTT.

CDR3 sequence: CASSVESSGNTIYF. DNA for the CDR3: TGTGCCAGCAGCGTAGAGAGCTCTGGAAACACCATATATTTT. The chain links TRBV9 to TRBJ1-3, with D uncertain. The germline CDR1 and CDR2 sequences are SGDLS and YYNGEE. This CDR3 is 14 amino acids long. The germline V and J ends were trimmed by 0 bases and 0 bases, with 4 bases remaining between them. The complete variable domain, with remaining parts taken from reference TRBV9 and TRBJ1-3, reads DSGVTQTPKHLITATGQRVTLRCSPRSGDLSVYWYQQSLDQGLQFLIQYYNGEERAKGNILERFSAQQFPDLHSELNLSSLELGDSALYFCASSVESSGNTIYFGEGSWLTVV.

As regards this clone: One end of the junction is discordant with germline, which a read error may explain. The chain couples TRBV4-2 to TRBJ1-2; D gene ambiguous. This CDR3 spans 13 amino acids. Per the germline V gene, CDR1 is LGHNA and CDR2 is YNFKEQ. The CDR3 region has the DNA TGTGCCAGCAGCCAAGCCCTAGGGAGCCGTGACGCCTTC. Encoded protein: CASSQALGSRDAF.

Here the CDR3 reads CASSSKTSGGATDTQYF. For the CDR3, the DNA is TGCGCCAGCAGCTCGAAGACTAGCGGGGGGGCTACAGATACGCAGTATTTT. The chain recombines TRBV5-1 with TRBJ2-3; 14 bases are shared with TRBD2. The CDR3 runs to 17 residues. In germline, CDR1 is SGHRS, CDR2 YFSETQ. V was clipped by 3 bases and J by 3 bases; unmatched bases: 6.

This sequence joins TRBV6-6 and TRBJ2-5; tentatively, D is TRBD1 (5 bases). V was pared by 6 bases and J by 3 bases, with 8 bases between. This CDR3 contains 12 residues. Germline loops: CDR1 MNHNY, CDR2 SVGAGI (reference sequence). The CDR3: CASRLQEETQYF. The CDR3 DNA follows: TGTGCCAGCAGGCTACAGGAAGAGACCCAGTACTTC.

The chain couples TRBV14 to TRBJ2-2, with 9 bases that match TRBD2. Germline values: CDR1 SGHDN, CDR2 FVKESK. This CDR3 comprises 15 residues. V dropped 4 bases and J dropped 4; count of bases not matched to a gene: 4. CDR3 in amino acids: CASSLSGRTTGELFF. CDR3 sequence (DNA): TGTGCCAGCAGCCTGAGCGGGAGGACCACCGGGGAGCTGTTTTTT.

Many counts were recorded for this clone. The chain is built from TRBV10-3 and TRBJ1-5; TRBD1 might be the D (5 bases). V was pared by 0 bases and J by 0 bases, with 9 bases between. CDR3 length equals 16 residues. CDR1 is ENHRY and CDR2 is SYGVKD in the germline V gene. The CDR3 coding sequence is TGTGCCATCAGTGAGTCTGGGGCAGTTAGCAATCAGCCCCAGCATTTT. This translates into CAISESGAVSNQPQHF.